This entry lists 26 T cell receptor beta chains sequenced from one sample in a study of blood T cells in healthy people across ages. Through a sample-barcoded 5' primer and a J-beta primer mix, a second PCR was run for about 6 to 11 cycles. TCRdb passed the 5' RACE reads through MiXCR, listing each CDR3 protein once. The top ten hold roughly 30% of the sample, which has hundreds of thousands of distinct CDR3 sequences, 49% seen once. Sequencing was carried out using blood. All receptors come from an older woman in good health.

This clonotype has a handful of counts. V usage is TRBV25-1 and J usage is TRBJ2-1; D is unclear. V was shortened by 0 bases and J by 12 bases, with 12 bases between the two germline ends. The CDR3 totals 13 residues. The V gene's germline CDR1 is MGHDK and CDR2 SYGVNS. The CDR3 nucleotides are TGTGCCAGCAGTGAATACATGGGGAAAGGGCAGTTCTTC. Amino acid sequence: CASSEYMGKGQFF.

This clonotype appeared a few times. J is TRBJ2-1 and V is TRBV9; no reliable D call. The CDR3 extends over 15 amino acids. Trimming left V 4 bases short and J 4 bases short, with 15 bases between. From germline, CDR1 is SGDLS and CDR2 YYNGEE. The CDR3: CASSPTLHGYNEQFF. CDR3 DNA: TGTGCCAGCAGCCCCACTCTACACGGGTACAATGAGCAGTTCTTC.

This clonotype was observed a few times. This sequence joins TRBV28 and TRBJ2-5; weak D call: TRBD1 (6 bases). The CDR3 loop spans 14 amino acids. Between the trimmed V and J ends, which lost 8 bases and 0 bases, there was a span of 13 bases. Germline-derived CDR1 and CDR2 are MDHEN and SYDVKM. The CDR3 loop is CASREQGYQETQYF. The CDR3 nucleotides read TGTGCCAGCCGAGAACAGGGATACCAAGAGACCCAGTACTTC.

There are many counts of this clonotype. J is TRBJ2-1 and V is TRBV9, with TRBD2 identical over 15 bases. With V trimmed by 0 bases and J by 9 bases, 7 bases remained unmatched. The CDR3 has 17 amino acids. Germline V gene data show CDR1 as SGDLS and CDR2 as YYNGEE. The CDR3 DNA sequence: TGTGCCAGCAGCGTAGTGGGGGCGGGACTAGCGGGAGGTGAGCAGTTCTTC. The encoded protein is CASSVVGAGLAGGEQFF.

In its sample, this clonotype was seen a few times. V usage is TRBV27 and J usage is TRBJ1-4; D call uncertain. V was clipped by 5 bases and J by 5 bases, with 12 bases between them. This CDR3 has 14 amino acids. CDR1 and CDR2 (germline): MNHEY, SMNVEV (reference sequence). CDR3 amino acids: CASSPFGRNEKLFF. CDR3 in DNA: TGTGCCAGCAGTCCATTCGGACGGAATGAAAAACTGTTTTTT. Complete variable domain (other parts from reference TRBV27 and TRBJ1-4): EAQVTQNPRYLITVTGKKLTVTCSQNMNHEYMSWYRQDPGLGLRQIYYSMNVEVTDKGDVPEGYKVSRKEKRNFPLILESPSPNQTSLYFCASSPFGRNEKLFFGSGTQLSVL.

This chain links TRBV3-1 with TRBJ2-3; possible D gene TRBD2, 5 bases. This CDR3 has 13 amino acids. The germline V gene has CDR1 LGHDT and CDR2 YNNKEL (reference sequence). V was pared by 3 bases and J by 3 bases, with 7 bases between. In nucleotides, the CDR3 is TGTGCCAGCAGCCAGAGGGAAACAGATACGCAGTATTTT. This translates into CASSQRETDTQYF.

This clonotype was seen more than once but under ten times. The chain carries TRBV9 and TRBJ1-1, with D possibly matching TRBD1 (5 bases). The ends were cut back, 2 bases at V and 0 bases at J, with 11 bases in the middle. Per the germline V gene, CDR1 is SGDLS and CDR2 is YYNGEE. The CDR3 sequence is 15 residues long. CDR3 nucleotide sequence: TGTGCCAGCAGCGTGGGGGGGAAGATGAACACTGAAGCTTTCTTT. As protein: CASSVGGKMNTEAFF.

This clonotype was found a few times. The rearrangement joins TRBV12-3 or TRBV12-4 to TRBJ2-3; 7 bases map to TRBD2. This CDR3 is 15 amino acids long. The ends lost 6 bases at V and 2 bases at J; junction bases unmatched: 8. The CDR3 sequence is CASRNGEGYTDTQYF. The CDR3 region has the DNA TGTGCCAGCAGGAACGGGGAGGGCTACACAGATACGCAGTATTTT.

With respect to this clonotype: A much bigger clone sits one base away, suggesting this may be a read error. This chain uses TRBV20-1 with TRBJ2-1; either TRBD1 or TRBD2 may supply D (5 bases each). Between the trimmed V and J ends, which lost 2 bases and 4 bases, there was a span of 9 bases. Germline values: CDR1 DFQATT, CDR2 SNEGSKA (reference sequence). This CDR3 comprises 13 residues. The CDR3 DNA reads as TGCAGTGCTAGACGGGACCAGTACAATGAGCAGTTCTTC. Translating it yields CSARRDQYNEQFF.

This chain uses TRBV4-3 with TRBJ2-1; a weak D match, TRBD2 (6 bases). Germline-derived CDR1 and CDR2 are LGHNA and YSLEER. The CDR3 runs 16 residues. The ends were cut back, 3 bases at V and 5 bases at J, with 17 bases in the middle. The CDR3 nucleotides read TGCGCCAGCAGCCATTTGACTAGACTCGGGGACAATGAGCAGTTCTTC. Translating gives CASSHLTRLGDNEQFF.

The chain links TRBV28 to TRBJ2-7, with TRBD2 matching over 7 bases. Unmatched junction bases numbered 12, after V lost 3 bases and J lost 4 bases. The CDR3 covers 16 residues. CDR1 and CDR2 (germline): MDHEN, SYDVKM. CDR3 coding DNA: TGTGCCAGCAGTTTGAGCTGGGGGAGGGAGGAGTACGAGCAGTACTTC. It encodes CASSLSWGREEYEQYF.

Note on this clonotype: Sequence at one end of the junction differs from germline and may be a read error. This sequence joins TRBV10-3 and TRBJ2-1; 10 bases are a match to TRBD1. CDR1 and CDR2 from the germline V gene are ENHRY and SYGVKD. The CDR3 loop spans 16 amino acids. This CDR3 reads CAIRGRDRGAYNEQNF. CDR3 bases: TGTGCCATCAGAGGCCGGGACAGGGGAGCCTACAATGAGCAGAACTTC.

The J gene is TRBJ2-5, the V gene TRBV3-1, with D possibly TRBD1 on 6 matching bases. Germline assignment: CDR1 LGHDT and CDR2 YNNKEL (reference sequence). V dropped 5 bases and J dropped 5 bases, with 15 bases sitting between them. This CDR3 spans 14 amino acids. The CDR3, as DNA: TGTGCCAGCAGCGAAACAGGGAAAAGCGAGACCCAGTACTTC. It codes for CASSETGKSETQYF.

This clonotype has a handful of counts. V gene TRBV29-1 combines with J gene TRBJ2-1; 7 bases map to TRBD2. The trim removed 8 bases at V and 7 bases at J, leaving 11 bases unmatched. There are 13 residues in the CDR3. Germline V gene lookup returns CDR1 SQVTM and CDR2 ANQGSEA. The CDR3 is CSFRTPGGNEQFF. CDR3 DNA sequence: TGCAGCTTCAGGACTCCCGGGGGGAATGAGCAGTTCTTC.

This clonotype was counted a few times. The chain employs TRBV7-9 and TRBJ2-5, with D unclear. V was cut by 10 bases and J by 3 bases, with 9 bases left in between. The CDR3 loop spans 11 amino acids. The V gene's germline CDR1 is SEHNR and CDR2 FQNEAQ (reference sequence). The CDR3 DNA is TGTGCCACCGGAACAAAAGAGACCCAGTACTTC. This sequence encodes CATGTKETQYF.

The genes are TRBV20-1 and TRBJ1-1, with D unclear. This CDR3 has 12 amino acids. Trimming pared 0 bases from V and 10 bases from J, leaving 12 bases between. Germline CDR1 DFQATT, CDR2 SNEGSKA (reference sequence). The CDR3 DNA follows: TGCAGTGCTAGAGATCTTCGGGGAGGAGCTTTCTTT. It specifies CSARDLRGGAFF.

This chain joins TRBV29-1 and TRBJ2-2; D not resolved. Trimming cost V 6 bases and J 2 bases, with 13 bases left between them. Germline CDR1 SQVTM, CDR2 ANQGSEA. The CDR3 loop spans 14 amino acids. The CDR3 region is CSVIPSLNTGELFF. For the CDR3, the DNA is TGCAGCGTCATCCCCTCGCTCAACACCGGGGAGCTGTTTTTT.

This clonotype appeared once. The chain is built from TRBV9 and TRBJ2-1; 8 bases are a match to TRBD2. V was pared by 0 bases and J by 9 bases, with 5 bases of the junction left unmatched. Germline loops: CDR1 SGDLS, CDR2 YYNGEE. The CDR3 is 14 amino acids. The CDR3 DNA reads TGTGCCAGCAGCGTAGCGGGAGGGCCGGGTGAGCAGTTCTTC. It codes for CASSVAGGPGEQFF.

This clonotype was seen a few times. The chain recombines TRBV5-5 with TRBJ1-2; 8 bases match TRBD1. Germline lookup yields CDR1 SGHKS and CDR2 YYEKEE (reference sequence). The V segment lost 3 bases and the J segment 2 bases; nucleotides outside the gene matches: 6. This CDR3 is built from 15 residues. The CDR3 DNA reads TGTGCCAGCAGCTCCACGAGACAGGGGAACTATGGCTACACCTTC. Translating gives CASSSTRQGNYGYTF.

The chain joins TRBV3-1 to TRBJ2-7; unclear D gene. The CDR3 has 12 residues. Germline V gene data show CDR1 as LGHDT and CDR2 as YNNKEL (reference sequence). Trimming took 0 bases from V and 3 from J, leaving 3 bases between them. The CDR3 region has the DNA TGTGCCAGCAGCCAAGAACGCTACGAGCAGTACTTC. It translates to CASSQERYEQYF.

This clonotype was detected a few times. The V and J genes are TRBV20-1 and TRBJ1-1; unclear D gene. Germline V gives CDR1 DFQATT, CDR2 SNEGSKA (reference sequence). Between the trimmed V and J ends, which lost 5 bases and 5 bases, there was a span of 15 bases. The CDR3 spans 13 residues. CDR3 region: CSAAGPLQTEAFF. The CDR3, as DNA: TGCAGTGCTGCCGGACCCCTGCAAACTGAAGCTTTCTTT.

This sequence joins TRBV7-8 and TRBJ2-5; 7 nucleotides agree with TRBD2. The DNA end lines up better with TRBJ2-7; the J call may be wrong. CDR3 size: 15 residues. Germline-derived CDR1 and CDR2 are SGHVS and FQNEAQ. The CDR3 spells CASSKGREFGYEQYF. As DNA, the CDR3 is TGTGCCAGCAGCAAGGGGCGGGAGTTTGGCTACGAGCAGTACTTC.

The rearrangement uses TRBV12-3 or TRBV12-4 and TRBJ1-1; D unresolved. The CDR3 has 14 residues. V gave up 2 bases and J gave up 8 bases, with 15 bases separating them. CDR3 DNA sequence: TGTGCCAGCAGTTTACAACGGGCGCCGGCGGAAGCTTTCTTT. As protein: CASSLQRAPAEAFF.

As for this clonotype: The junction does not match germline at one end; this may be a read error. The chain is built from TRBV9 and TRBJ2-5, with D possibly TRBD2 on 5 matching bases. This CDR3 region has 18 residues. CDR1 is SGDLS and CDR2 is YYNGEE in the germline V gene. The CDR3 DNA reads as TGTGCCTGCAGCGTTGGACCTGGGCTCGATCCGGGACAAGAGACCCAGTACTTC. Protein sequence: CACSVGPGLDPGQETQYF.

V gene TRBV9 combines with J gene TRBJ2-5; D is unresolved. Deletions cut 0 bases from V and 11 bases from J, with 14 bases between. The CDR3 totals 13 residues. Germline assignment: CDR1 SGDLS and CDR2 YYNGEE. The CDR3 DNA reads TGTGCCAGCAGCGTAGCTGAATCTACGAAGCAGTACTTC. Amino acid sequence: CASSVAESTKQYF.

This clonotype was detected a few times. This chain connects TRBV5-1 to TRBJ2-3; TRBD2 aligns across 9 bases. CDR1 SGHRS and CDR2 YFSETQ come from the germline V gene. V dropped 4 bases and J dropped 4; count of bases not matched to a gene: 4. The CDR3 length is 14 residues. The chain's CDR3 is CASSPLAGADTQYF. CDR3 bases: TGCGCCAGCAGCCCGTTAGCGGGAGCAGATACGCAGTATTTT.